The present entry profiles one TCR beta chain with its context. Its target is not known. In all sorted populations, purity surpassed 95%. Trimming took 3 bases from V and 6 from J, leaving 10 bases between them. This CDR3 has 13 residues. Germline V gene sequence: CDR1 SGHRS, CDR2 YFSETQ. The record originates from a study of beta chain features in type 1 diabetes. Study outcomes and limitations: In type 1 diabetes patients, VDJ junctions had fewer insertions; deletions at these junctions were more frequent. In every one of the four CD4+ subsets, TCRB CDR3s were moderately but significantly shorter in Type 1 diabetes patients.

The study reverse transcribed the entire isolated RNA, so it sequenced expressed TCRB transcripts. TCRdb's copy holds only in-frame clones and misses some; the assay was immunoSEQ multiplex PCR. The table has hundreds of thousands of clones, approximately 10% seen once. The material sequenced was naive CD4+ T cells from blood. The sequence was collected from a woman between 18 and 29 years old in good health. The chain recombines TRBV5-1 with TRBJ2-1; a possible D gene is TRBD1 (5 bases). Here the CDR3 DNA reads TGCGCCAGCAGCTCGTCCCAGGGCAATGAGCAGTTCTTC. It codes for CASSSSQGNEQFF.